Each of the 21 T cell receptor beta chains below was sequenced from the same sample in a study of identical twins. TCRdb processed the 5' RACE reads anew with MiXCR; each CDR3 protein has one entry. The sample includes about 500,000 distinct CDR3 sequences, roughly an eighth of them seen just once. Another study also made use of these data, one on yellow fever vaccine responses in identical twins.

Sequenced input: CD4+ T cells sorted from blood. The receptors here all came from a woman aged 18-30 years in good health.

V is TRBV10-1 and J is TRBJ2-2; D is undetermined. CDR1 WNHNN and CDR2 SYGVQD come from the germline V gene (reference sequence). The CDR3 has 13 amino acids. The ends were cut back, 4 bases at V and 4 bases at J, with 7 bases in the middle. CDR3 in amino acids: CASSVKVTGELFF. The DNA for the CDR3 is TGCGCCAGCAGTGTTAAGGTCACCGGGGAGCTGTTTTTT.

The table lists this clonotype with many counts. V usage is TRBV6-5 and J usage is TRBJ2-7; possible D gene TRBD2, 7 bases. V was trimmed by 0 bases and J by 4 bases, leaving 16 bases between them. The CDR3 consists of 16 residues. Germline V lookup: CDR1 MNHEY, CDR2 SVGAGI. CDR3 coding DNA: TGTGCCAGCAGTTACTCAGATCCGGGGGGCGCGTACGAGCAGTACTTC. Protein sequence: CASSYSDPGGAYEQYF.

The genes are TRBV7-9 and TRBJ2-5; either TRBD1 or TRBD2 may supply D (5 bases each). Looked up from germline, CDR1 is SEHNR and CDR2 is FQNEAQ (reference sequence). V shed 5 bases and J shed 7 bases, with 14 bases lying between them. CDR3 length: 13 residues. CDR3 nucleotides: TGTGCCAGCAGCCCCGTCGGGACGGGGACCCAGTACTTC. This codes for CASSPVGTGTQYF.

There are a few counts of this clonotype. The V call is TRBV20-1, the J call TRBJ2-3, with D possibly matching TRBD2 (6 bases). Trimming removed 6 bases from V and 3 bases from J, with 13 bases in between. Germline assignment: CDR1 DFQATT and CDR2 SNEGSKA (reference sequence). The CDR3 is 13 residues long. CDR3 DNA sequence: TGCAGTGCCCGGAGGGCAGGGACAGATACGCAGTATTTT. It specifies CSARRAGTDTQYF.

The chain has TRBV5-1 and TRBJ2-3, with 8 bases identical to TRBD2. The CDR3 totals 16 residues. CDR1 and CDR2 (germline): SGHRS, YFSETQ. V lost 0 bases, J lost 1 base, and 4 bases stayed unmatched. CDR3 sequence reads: CASSLERRGGTDTQYF. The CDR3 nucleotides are TGCGCCAGCAGCTTGGAAAGGCGGGGGGGCACAGATACGCAGTATTTT.

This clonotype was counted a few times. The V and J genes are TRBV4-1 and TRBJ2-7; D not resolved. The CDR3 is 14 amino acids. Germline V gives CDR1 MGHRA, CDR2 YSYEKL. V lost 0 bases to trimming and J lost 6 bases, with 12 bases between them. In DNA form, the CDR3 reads TGCGCCAGCAGCCAAGAGAGTGCCCCTGGCGAGCAGTACTTC. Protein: CASSQESAPGEQYF.

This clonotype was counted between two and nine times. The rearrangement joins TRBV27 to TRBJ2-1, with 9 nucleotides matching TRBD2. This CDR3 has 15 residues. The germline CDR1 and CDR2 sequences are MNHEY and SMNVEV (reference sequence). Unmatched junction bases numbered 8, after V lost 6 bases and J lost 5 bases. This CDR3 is CASSQRTSAHNEQFF. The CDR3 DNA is TGTGCCAGCAGCCAAAGGACTAGCGCCCACAATGAGCAGTTCTTC.

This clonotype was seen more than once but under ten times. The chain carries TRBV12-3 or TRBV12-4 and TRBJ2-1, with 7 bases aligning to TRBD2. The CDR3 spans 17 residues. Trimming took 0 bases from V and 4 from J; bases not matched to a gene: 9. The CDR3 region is CASSLAPPAGSYNEQFF. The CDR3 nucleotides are TGTGCCAGCAGTTTAGCCCCGCCAGCGGGGTCATACAATGAGCAGTTCTTC.

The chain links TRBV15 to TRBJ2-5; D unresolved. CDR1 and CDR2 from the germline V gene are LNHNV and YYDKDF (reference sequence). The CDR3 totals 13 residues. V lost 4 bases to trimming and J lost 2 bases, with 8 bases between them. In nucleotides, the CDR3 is TGTGCCACCAGCACGGCGTATCAAGAGACCCAGTACTTC. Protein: CATSTAYQETQYF.

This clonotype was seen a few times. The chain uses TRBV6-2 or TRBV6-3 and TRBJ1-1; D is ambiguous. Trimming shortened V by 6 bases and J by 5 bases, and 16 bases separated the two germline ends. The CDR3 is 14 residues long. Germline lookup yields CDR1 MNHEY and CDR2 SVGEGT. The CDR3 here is CASSPRTVGTEAFF. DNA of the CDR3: TGTGCCAGCAGCCCTAGGACGGTGGGGACTGAAGCTTTCTTT.

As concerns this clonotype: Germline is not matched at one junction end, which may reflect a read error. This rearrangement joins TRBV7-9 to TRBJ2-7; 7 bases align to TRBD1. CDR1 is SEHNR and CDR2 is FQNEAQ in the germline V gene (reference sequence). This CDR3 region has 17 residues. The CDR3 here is CASSSGQPFSFSYEQNF. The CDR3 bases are TGTGCCAGCAGCTCGGGACAGCCCTTCTCTTTTTCCTACGAGCAGAACTTC.

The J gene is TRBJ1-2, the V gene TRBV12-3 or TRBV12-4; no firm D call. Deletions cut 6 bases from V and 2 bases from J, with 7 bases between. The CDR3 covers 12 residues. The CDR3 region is CASSPANYGYTF. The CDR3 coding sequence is TGTGCCAGCAGCCCGGCAAACTATGGCTACACCTTC.

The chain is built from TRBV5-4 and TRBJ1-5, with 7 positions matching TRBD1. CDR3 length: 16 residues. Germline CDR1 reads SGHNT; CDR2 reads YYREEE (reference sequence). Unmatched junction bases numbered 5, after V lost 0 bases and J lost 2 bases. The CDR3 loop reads CASSLEGGSGNQPQHF. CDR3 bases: TGTGCCAGCAGCTTGGAAGGGGGCAGTGGCAATCAGCCCCAGCATTTT.

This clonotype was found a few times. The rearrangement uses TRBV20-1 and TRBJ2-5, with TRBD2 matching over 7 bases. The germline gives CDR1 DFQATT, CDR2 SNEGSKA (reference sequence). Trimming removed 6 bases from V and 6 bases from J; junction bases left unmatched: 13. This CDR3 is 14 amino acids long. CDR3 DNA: TGCAGTGCCACCTTCGGCGGGAGTTTGCAGACCCAGTACTTC. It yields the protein CSATFGGSLQTQYF.

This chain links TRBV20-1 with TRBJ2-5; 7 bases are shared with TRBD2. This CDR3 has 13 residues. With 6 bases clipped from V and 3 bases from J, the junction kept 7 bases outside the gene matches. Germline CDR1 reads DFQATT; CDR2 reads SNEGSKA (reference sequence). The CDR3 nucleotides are TGCAGTGCCCCAGGAGCGGGAAAAGAGACCCAGTACTTC. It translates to CSAPGAGKETQYF.

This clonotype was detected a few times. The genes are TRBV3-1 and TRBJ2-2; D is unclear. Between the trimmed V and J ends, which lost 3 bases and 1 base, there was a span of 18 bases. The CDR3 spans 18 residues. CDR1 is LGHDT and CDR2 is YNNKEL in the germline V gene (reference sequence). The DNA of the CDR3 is TGTGCCAGCAGCCAGGGGTTTAACTTTGCCCTGAACACCGGGGAGCTGTTTTTT. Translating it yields CASSQGFNFALNTGELFF.

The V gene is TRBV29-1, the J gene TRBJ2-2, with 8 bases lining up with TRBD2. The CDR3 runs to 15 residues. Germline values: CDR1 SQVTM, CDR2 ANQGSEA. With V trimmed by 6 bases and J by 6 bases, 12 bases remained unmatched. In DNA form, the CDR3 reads TGCAGCGTGGCCGTGGCGGGGGGATTTCCCGGGGAGCTGTTTTTT. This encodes CSVAVAGGFPGELFF.

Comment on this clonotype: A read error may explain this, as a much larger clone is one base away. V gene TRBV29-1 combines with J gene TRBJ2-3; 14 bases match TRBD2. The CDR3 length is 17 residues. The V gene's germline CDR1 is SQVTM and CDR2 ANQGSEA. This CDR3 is CCAISRGLAGGTDTQYF. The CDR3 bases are TGCTGTGCCATTAGCCGTGGACTAGCGGGAGGTACAGATACGCAGTATTTT.

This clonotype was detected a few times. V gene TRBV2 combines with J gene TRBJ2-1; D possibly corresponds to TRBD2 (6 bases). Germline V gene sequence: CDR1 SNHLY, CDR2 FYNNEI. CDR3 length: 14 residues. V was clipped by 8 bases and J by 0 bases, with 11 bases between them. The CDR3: CASQRASSYNEQFF. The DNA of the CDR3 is TGTGCCAGCCAGCGGGCTAGCTCCTACAATGAGCAGTTCTTC.

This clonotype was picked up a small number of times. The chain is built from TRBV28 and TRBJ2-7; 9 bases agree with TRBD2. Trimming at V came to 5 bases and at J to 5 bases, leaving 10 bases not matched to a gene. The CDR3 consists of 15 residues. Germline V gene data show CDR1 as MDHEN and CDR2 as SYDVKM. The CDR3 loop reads CASSPASSGKNEQYF. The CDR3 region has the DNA TGTGCCAGCAGTCCAGCCTCTAGCGGGAAAAACGAGCAGTACTTC.

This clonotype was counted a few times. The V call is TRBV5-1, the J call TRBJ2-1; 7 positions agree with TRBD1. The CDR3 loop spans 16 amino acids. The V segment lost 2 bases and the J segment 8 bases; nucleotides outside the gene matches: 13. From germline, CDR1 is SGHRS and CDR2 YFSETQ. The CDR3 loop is CASSLGGTLPGDEQFF. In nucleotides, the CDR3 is TGCGCCAGCAGCTTAGGGGGCACTCTCCCTGGGGATGAGCAGTTCTTC.